The 10 T cell receptor beta chains below all came from one sample that was sequenced in a study of regulatory T cells in long-lasting Graves disease. Time point noted: persistent/refractory GD, antithyroid drugs over 5 years with positive TRAb. The TCR library was prepared using RNA isolated from PBMCs. Libraries of TCR beta came from iRepertoire HTBI primers plus Arm-PCR of CDR3 regions. TCRdb re-analysed the multiplex PCR reads in MiXCR, keeping a single row per CDR3 protein. This table holds over 450,000 distinct CDR3 sequences, 20% to 25% found once. The starting material was peripheral blood mononuclear cells (PBMCs), obtained when the disease was refractory, from a patient treated with antithyroid drugs. The receptor set was obtained from a female donor with Graves disease.

This clonotype has ten or more counts. The chain combines TRBV6-5 with TRBJ2-4, with 7 bases that match TRBD1. Per germline, CDR1 MNHEY and CDR2 SVGAGI. The CDR3 consists of 15 residues. The V segment lost 4 bases and the J segment 2 bases; nucleotides outside the gene matches: 5. CDR3 DNA: TGTGCCAGCAGTTCCGGACAGGTCCCCAAAAACATTCAGTACTTC. Amino acids: CASSSGQVPKNIQYF.

This clonotype appeared many times. The chain recombines TRBV11-2 with TRBJ2-7, with 7 bases identical to TRBD1. Germline V gives CDR1 SGHAT, CDR2 FQNNGV. The V and J ends lost 5 bases and 3 bases, in that order; junction bases with no gene match: 10. This CDR3 has 15 amino acids. CDR3 region: CASSRLRDSVYEQYF. CDR3 DNA sequence: TGTGCCAGCAGCCGACTAAGGGACAGTGTCTACGAGCAGTACTTC.

This sequence joins TRBV29-1 and TRBJ2-1; 13 bases fit TRBD2. Germline-derived CDR1 and CDR2 are SQVTM and ANQGSEA. The V segment lost 5 bases and the J segment 6 bases; nucleotides outside the gene matches: 7. The CDR3 runs to 15 residues. CDR3 in amino acids: CSVSPRLAGGNEQFF. As DNA, the CDR3 is TGCAGCGTTTCCCCAAGACTAGCGGGAGGCAATGAGCAGTTCTTC.

This clonotype has a handful of counts. J is TRBJ2-6 and V is TRBV7-9, with D maybe TRBD1 (6 bases). Between the trimmed V and J ends, which lost 5 bases and 0 bases, there was a span of 17 bases. The CDR3 runs to 18 residues. Germline CDR1 reads SEHNR; CDR2 reads FQNEAQ (reference sequence). CDR3 in amino acids: CASSTILGQSSGANVLTF. The CDR3 DNA sequence: TGTGCCAGCAGCACCATCCTTGGACAGAGCTCTGGGGCCAACGTCCTGACTTTC.

The CDR3: CASSDPGTTYEQYF. For the CDR3, the DNA is TGTGCCAGCAGTGACCCGGGGACTACCTACGAGCAGTACTTC. The rearrangement links TRBV27 to TRBJ2-7; TRBD2 matches at 7 bases. V gave up 5 bases and J gave up 2 bases; unmatched junction bases: 6. CDR1 is MNHEY and CDR2 is SMNVEV in the germline V gene (reference sequence). The CDR3 extends over 14 amino acids.

This clonotype was seen only a few times. V is TRBV7-9 and J is TRBJ1-4, with D tentatively TRBD1 (6 bases). This CDR3 is 17 amino acids long. V lost 2 bases to trimming and J lost 7 bases, with 20 bases between them. Germline values: CDR1 SEHNR, CDR2 FQNEAQ (reference sequence). This CDR3 reads CASSLRGGHPEGEKLFF. CDR3 DNA sequence: TGTGCCAGCAGCTTAAGAGGGGGACACCCCGAGGGTGAAAAACTGTTTTTT. Looking up the rest from reference TRBV7-9 and TRBJ1-4 gives the full variable domain: DTGVSQNPRHKITKRGQNVTFRCDPISEHNRLYWYRQTLGQGPEFLTYFQNEAQLEKSRLLSDRFSAERPKGSFSTLEIQRTEQGDSAMYLCASSLRGGHPEGEKLFFGSGTQLSVL.

This clonotype was recorded once. The chain has TRBV18 and TRBJ2-5; a weak D match, TRBD2 (6 bases). Germline assignment: CDR1 KGHSH and CDR2 LQKENI. This CDR3 region has 16 residues. V gave up 1 base and J gave up 4 bases, with 16 bases separating them. The CDR3 sequence: CASSPRPGLGIETQYF. The CDR3, as DNA: TGTGCCAGCTCACCACGGCCGGGACTTGGAATAGAGACCCAGTACTTC.

There are a few counts of this clonotype. This chain connects TRBV14 to TRBJ1-2; D is possibly TRBD1 (6 bases). Looked up from germline, CDR1 is SGHDN and CDR2 is FVKESK. This CDR3 contains 15 residues. V was clipped by 2 bases and J by 6 bases, with 16 bases between them. This CDR3 is CASSQRRTGLDGYTF. CDR3 nucleotide sequence: TGTGCCAGCAGCCAAAGGCGCACAGGGCTGGATGGCTACACCTTC.

This clonotype was recorded many times. The V call is TRBV20-1, the J call TRBJ1-4; no firm D call. This CDR3 region has 12 residues. In germline, CDR1 is DFQATT, CDR2 SNEGSKA (reference sequence). The V end was cut by 0 bases, the J end by 6 bases, with 5 bases between. The CDR3 DNA reads as TGCAGTGCTAGAGAAATCTATGAAAAACTGTTTTTT. This translates into CSAREIYEKLFF.

The rearrangement links TRBV3-1 to TRBJ2-7, with D maybe TRBD2 (7 bases). V was cut by 1 base and J by 8 bases, with 9 bases left in between. The CDR3 is 12 amino acids. Germline CDR1 LGHDT, CDR2 YNNKEL (reference sequence). The DNA of the CDR3 is TGTGCCAGCAGCCAAGGGGGGGGCCAGCAGTACTTC. Translation gives CASSQGGGQQYF.